One sample yielded the 9 T cell receptor beta chains listed below, sequenced in a study of breast tumors, draining lymph nodes, adjacent tissues. In TCRdb, the multiplex PCR reads were re-called with MiXCR into one record per CDR3 protein. The data show 45,000 to 60,000 distinct CDR3 sequences, 23% seen once. The sequenced sample consisted of breast tumor tissue. The receptors derive from a female donor with breast cancer. Some clones in this sample may be carry-over from other donors' samples.

The sample holds many counts of this clonotype. The V gene is TRBV7-2, the J gene TRBJ1-4, with a possible D match to TRBD1 (6 bases). This CDR3 spans 13 amino acids. CDR1 and CDR2 (germline): SGHTA, FQGNSA. V shed 3 bases and J shed 7 bases, with 9 bases lying between them. In DNA, the CDR3 is TGTGCCAGCAGCTTGGGCAGGGGTGAAAAACTGTTTTTT. It is translated as CASSLGRGEKLFF.

In this sample, this clonotype turned up many times. The chain joins TRBV7-3 to TRBJ2-6; no firm D call. V lost 5 bases and J 0 bases, leaving 5 bases between the germline ends. Germline CDR1 and CDR2: SGHTA and FQGTGA. This CDR3 region has 14 residues. The CDR3 region is CASSPLSGANVLTF. In DNA form, the CDR3 reads TGTGCCAGCAGCCCCCTCTCTGGGGCCAACGTCCTGACTTTC.

The V call is TRBV15, the J call TRBJ2-3, with 10 bases lining up with TRBD2. Losses at the gene ends were 1 base for V and 0 bases for J; bases not matched to a gene: 1. Germline assignment: CDR1 LNHNV and CDR2 YYDKDF (reference sequence). This CDR3 is 16 amino acids long. The CDR3, as DNA: TGTGCCACCAGCAGAGGGACTAGCGGAAGCACAGATACGCAGTATTTT. This sequence encodes CATSRGTSGSTDTQYF.

The rearrangement uses TRBV27 and TRBJ2-6; the D gene could be TRBD1 or TRBD2 (5 bases each). CDR3 length: 15 residues. V lost 6 bases and J 0 bases, leaving 9 bases between the germline ends. Germline V gene lookup returns CDR1 MNHEY and CDR2 SMNVEV (reference sequence). CDR3 bases: TGTGCCAGCAGGGGGGTCGGCTCTGGGGCCAACGTCCTGACTTTC. Residues: CASRGVGSGANVLTF.

This clonotype occurred many times. The chain is built from TRBV20-1 and TRBJ1-3; 7 bases are shared with TRBD1. V shed 3 bases and J 8 bases; nucleotides not matched to a gene: 7. The CDR3 covers 13 residues. Per germline, CDR1 DFQATT and CDR2 SNEGSKA (reference sequence). The CDR3, as DNA: TGCAGTGCTAGCCGACAGGGCGCGGACACCATATATTTT. It is translated as CSASRQGADTIYF.

This clonotype was detected many times. A much more abundant neighbour one base away suggests this may be a read error. The gene calls are TRBV27 and TRBJ2-7; D might be TRBD1 (5 bases). The ends were cut back, 6 bases at V and 1 base at J, with 7 bases in the middle. The V gene's germline CDR1 is MNHEY and CDR2 SMNVEV (reference sequence). This CDR3 has 12 residues. The CDR3 protein is CASRRQSYEQYF. The DNA of the CDR3 is TGTGCCAGCAGGCGACAGTCCTACGAGCAGTACTTC.

As to this clonotype: A read error may produce the germline difference seen at one junction end. The chain joins TRBV7-6 to TRBJ1-4; TRBD1 matches at 7 bases. The germline V gene encodes CDR1 SGHVS and CDR2 FNYEAQ. This CDR3 comprises 14 residues. Here the CDR3 DNA reads TGTGTCAGCAGCCCTGGACAGGCAAATGAGAAACTGTTTTTT. It codes for CVSSPGQANEKLFF.

This clonotype was seen ten or more times. The V call is TRBV5-1, the J call TRBJ2-3; D is perhaps TRBD2 (6 bases). The germline V gene encodes CDR1 SGHRS and CDR2 YFSETQ. The CDR3 is 14 amino acids. V was cut by 4 bases and J by 6 bases, with 15 bases left in between. In DNA form, the CDR3 reads TGCGCCAGCAGCCCCCAGACTAGACACGATACGCAGTATTTT. Its protein product is CASSPQTRHDTQYF.

This clonotype was counted ten times or more. The chain links TRBV2 to TRBJ1-4, with 7 bases lining up with TRBD1. Germline V lookup: CDR1 SNHLY, CDR2 FYNNEI. The junction had 4 bases not matched to a gene; V was cut back by 5 bases and J by 7 bases. The CDR3 runs 13 residues. In nucleotides, the CDR3 is TGTGCCAGCAGTCCGCGGGACAGTGAAAAACTGTTTTTT. Encoded protein: CASSPRDSEKLFF.